The 23 T cell receptor beta chains below come from one sample, sequenced in a study of human T cells and chemical hapten exposure. The time point here: pre-sensitization, week 0. Treatment reported: therapeutic diphenylcyclopropenone sensitization with weekly scalp DPC. From the RACE reads, TCRdb called clonotypes with MiXCR, one entry per CDR3 protein. The profile shows 300,000 to 450,000 distinct CDR3 sequences, 5% to 6.5% of them singletons. The sequenced sample was whole blood, obtained in connection with sensitization to the hapten diphenylcyclopropenone (DPC). All receptors derive from a woman aged 45-65 years with alopecia areata. Some clones in this sample may be carry-over from other donors' samples.

This clonotype was detected ten times or more. The CDR3 nucleotides read TGTGCCAGCTCACCAAATCCAGATACGCAGTATTTT. Amino acid sequence: CASSPNPDTQYF. The chain links TRBV7-2 to TRBJ2-3; D not resolved. V dropped 8 bases and J dropped 4 bases, with 10 bases sitting between them. The CDR3 length is 12 residues. Germline CDR1 reads SGHTA; CDR2 reads FQGNSA.

This clonotype came up many times. The chain combines TRBV3-1 with TRBJ2-1; D gene unclear. The V end lost 1 base, the J end lost 4 bases, and 2 bases lay between the germline ends. CDR1 LGHDT and CDR2 YNNKEL come from the germline V gene (reference sequence). This CDR3 is built from 12 residues. This CDR3 reads CASSQAYNEQFF. CDR3 in DNA: TGTGCCAGCAGCCAAGCTTACAATGAGCAGTTCTTC.

This clonotype was seen ten or more times. This sequence joins TRBV12-3 or TRBV12-4 and TRBJ2-4; D is unclear. V was pared by 3 bases and J by 8 bases, with 11 bases between. The length of the CDR3 is 13 residues. CDR3 sequence: CASSLGSRDIQYF. CDR3 DNA sequence: TGTGCCAGCAGTTTGGGTAGTAGGGACATTCAGTACTTC.

This clonotype was recorded many times. This chain joins TRBV27 and TRBJ1-5; no definite D call. CDR1 is MNHEY and CDR2 is SMNVEV in the germline V gene (reference sequence). The ends were cut back, 3 bases at V and 4 bases at J, with 13 bases in the middle. The CDR3 sequence is 15 residues long. CDR3 residues: CASSFRALGNQPQHF. In DNA form, the CDR3 reads TGTGCCAGCAGTTTCCGGGCCCTGGGGAATCAGCCCCAGCATTTT.

This clonotype came up many times. The CDR3, as DNA: TGTGCCAGCAGCTCCCCGACCACAGATACGCAGTATTTT. As protein: CASSSPTTDTQYF. The chain carries TRBV28 and TRBJ2-3; D is undetermined. Trimming removed 6 bases from V and 2 bases from J, with 9 bases in between. This CDR3 has 13 amino acids. CDR1 is MDHEN and CDR2 is SYDVKM in the germline V gene.

At least ten counts were recorded for this clonotype. This CDR3 reads CASSSGTGGTEAFF. In DNA, the CDR3 is TGCGCCAGCAGCTCCGGGACAGGGGGCACTGAAGCTTTCTTT. The chain carries TRBV5-1 and TRBJ1-1, with 11 bases identical to TRBD1. The trim removed 3 bases at V and 4 bases at J, leaving 2 bases unmatched. The germline gives CDR1 SGHRS, CDR2 YFSETQ. This CDR3 region has 14 residues.

Of note for this clonotype: Since a much larger clone is just one base distant, this may be a read error. V is TRBV28 and J is TRBJ2-3; D not resolved. The CDR3 sequence is 15 residues long. From germline, CDR1 is MDHEN and CDR2 SYDVKM. Trimming took 6 bases from V and 1 from J, leaving 14 bases between them. The CDR3 region is CASSDVICGTDTQYF. The CDR3 bases are TGTGCCAGCAGCGACGTTATCTGCGGCACAGATACGCAGTATTTT.

This rearrangement joins TRBV3-1 to TRBJ1-5, with 8 bases fitting TRBD1. The V segment lost 4 bases and the J segment 4 bases; nucleotides outside the gene matches: 12. Germline V CDR1 and CDR2: LGHDT, YNNKEL (reference sequence). This CDR3 has 17 residues. The CDR3 spells CASSRRIMTGDNQPQHF. The CDR3 DNA sequence: TGTGCCAGCAGCCGAAGGATAATGACAGGGGATAATCAGCCCCAGCATTTT.

At least ten counts were recorded for this clonotype. This chain joins TRBV9 and TRBJ1-1, with D uncertain. The germline gives CDR1 SGDLS, CDR2 YYNGEE. CDR3 length: 16 amino acids. Trimming removed 4 bases at V and 0 bases at J, with 16 bases between. In nucleotides, the CDR3 is TGTGCCAGCAGCCCCCAAAGTGGAGGGCTGAACACTGAAGCTTTCTTT. Translating gives CASSPQSGGLNTEAFF. The entire variable domain, with the rest obtained from reference TRBV9 and TRBJ1-1, is as follows: DSGVTQTPKHLITATGQRVTLRCSPRSGDLSVYWYQQSLDQGLQFLIQYYNGEERAKGNILERFSAQQFPDLHSELNLSSLELGDSALYFCASSPQSGGLNTEAFFGQGTRLTVV.

Ten or more counts support this clonotype. The CDR3 reads CASSLGTGSLNEQFF. CDR3 DNA: TGTGCCAGCAGCTTAGGGACAGGGTCACTCAATGAGCAGTTCTTC. The chain links TRBV7-3 to TRBJ2-1, with 9 positions matching TRBD1. Germline V lookup: CDR1 SGHTA, CDR2 FQGTGA. This CDR3 contains 15 residues. J lost 6 bases, V lost 2 bases, and 5 bases had no gene match. Combining the CDR3 with reference TRBV7-3 and TRBJ2-1 gives the whole variable domain GAGVSQTPSNKVTEKGKYVELRCDPISGHTALYWYRQSLGQGPEFLIYFQGTGAADDSGLPNDRFFAVRPEGSVSTLKIQRTERGDSAVYLCASSLGTGSLNEQFFGPGTRLTVL.

This clonotype came up many times. The chain combines TRBV7-9 with TRBJ2-3; no definite D call. Germline V gene lookup returns CDR1 SEHNR and CDR2 FQNEAQ (reference sequence). V shed 5 bases and J shed 2 bases, with 5 bases lying between them. This CDR3 is 12 amino acids long. The CDR3, as DNA: TGTGCCAGCAGCCACGCCACAGATACGCAGTATTTT. Translated, it gives CASSHATDTQYF.

The chain carries TRBV9 and TRBJ2-2; 9 bases are a match to TRBD1. CDR3 length: 16 amino acids. The germline CDR1 and CDR2 sequences are SGDLS and YYNGEE. Trimming cost V 3 bases and J 5 bases; bases outside gene matches: 8. DNA for the CDR3: TGTGCCAGCAGCGCCCGGGACAGGGTGGCGACCGGGGAGCTGTTTTTT. This codes for CASSARDRVATGELFF.

This clonotype was detected ten times or more. This chain links TRBV5-1 with TRBJ2-4, with D perhaps matching TRBD1 (6 bases). Germline V gene data show CDR1 as SGHRS and CDR2 as YFSETQ. V was trimmed by 4 bases and J by 1 base, leaving 21 bases between them. The CDR3 runs to 18 residues. This CDR3 reads CASSETGTLQAAKNIQYF. The CDR3 coding sequence is TGCGCCAGCAGCGAGACCGGGACACTTCAGGCGGCCAAAAACATTCAGTACTTC.

This clonotype was counted only a few times. V usage is TRBV6-6 and J usage is TRBJ1-5, with D perhaps TRBD1 (6 bases). V was cut by 9 bases and J by 2 bases, with 11 bases left in between. Looked up from germline, CDR1 is MNHNY and CDR2 is SVGAGI (reference sequence). The CDR3 length is 13 residues. CDR3 DNA sequence: TGTGCCAGTGGGGCAGGGGGCAATCAGCCCCAGCATTTT. Translating it yields CASGAGGNQPQHF.

The rearrangement links TRBV6-2 or TRBV6-3 to TRBJ2-7, with unresolved D. Germline V gives CDR1 MNHEY, CDR2 SVGEGT. This CDR3 is 13 amino acids long. Trimming pared 2 bases from V and 4 bases from J, leaving 9 bases between. In DNA form, the CDR3 reads TGTGCCAGCAGTTACGGTCTAGAGTACGAGCAGTACTTC. Residues: CASSYGLEYEQYF.

This clonotype has at least ten counts. The genes are TRBV4-2 and TRBJ2-3; the D gene is possibly TRBD1 (7 bases). Germline lookup yields CDR1 LGHNA and CDR2 YNFKEQ. Trimming shortened V by 1 base and J by 1 base, and 12 bases separated the two germline ends. The CDR3 totals 16 residues. CDR3 coding DNA: TGTGCCAGCAGCCAAGCCAGGGGGGTCCGCACAGATACGCAGTATTTT. Protein product: CASSQARGVRTDTQYF.

The chain uses TRBV18 and TRBJ1-6; D is ambiguous. The V end was cut by 4 bases, the J end by 10 bases, with 11 bases between. This CDR3 spans 13 amino acids. Germline V gene lookup returns CDR1 KGHSH and CDR2 LQKENI. For the CDR3, the DNA is TGTGCCAGCTCACGCGGCAATCCGTCACCCCTCCACTTT. Residues: CASSRGNPSPLHF. The entire variable domain, with the rest obtained from reference TRBV18 and TRBJ1-6, is as follows: NAGVMQNPRHLVRRRGQEARLRCSPMKGHSHVYWYRQLPEEGLKFMVYLQKENIIDESGMPKERFSAEFPKEGPSILRIQQVVRGDSAAYFCASSRGNPSPLHFGNGTRLTVT.

This clonotype has only a few counts. The rearrangement uses TRBV6-5 and TRBJ1-4, with D unresolved. The CDR3 loop spans 16 amino acids. Deletions cut 7 bases from V and 6 bases from J, with 21 bases between. Germline CDR1 MNHEY, CDR2 SVGAGI. The CDR3 spells CASTPRDLGRHEKLFF. The CDR3 DNA reads as TGTGCCAGCACCCCCCGAGACCTCGGGAGGCATGAAAAACTGTTTTTT.

There are a few counts of this clonotype. The chain joins TRBV20-1 to TRBJ1-4, with 7 bases lining up with TRBD1. Germline V gives CDR1 DFQATT, CDR2 SNEGSKA (reference sequence). Trimming cost V 4 bases and J 7 bases; bases outside gene matches: 3. The CDR3 contains 12 residues. The CDR3 DNA reads TGCAGTGCTAATAGGGGGCGTGAAAAACTGTTTTTT. Protein sequence: CSANRGREKLFF.

This clonotype was recorded a few times. A much larger clone lies a single base off, so this may be a read error. The chain recombines TRBV20-1 with TRBJ2-3; the D gene is possibly TRBD2 (6 bases). Looked up from germline, CDR1 is DFQATT and CDR2 is SNEGSKA (reference sequence). Trimming left V 0 bases short and J 0 bases short, with 10 bases between. This CDR3 is built from 15 residues. CDR3 residues: CSARDPRGSTDTQYF. CDR3 nucleotides: TGCAGTGCTAGAGATCCCCGGGGGAGCACAGATACGCAGTATTTT.

This clonotype came up many times. This chain joins TRBV7-8 and TRBJ2-3; 10 positions match TRBD2. The CDR3 is 15 residues long. Germline V gives CDR1 SGHVS, CDR2 FQNEAQ. The J segment lost 3 bases and the V segment lost 5 bases, leaving 5 bases of the junction unmatched. This CDR3 reads CASSAELAGTDTQYF. CDR3 DNA sequence: TGTGCCAGCAGCGCGGAACTAGCGGGGACAGATACGCAGTATTTT.

V is TRBV9 and J is TRBJ2-5; perhaps D is TRBD1 or TRBD2 (5 bases each). This CDR3 contains 16 residues. Germline V gene data show CDR1 as SGDLS and CDR2 as YYNGEE. Between the trimmed V and J ends, which lost 0 bases and 1 base, there was a span of 13 bases. The CDR3 is CASSVEVSGTQETQYF. The DNA of the CDR3 is TGTGCCAGCAGCGTAGAAGTATCGGGGACCCAAGAGACCCAGTACTTC.

This clonotype was seen more than once but under ten times. V is TRBV9 and J is TRBJ1-6; TRBD1 matches at 8 bases. The V gene's germline CDR1 is SGDLS and CDR2 YYNGEE. V dropped 0 bases and J dropped 10; count of bases not matched to a gene: 6. This CDR3 is 15 amino acids long. The CDR3 DNA reads TGTGCCAGCAGCGTAGCCCAGGGGGCCGGCTCACCCCTCCACTTT. Translating gives CASSVAQGAGSPLHF. Looking up the rest from reference TRBV9 and TRBJ1-6 gives the full variable domain: DSGVTQTPKHLITATGQRVTLRCSPRSGDLSVYWYQQSLDQGLQFLIQYYNGEERAKGNILERFSAQQFPDLHSELNLSSLELGDSALYFCASSVAQGAGSPLHFGNGTRLTVT.